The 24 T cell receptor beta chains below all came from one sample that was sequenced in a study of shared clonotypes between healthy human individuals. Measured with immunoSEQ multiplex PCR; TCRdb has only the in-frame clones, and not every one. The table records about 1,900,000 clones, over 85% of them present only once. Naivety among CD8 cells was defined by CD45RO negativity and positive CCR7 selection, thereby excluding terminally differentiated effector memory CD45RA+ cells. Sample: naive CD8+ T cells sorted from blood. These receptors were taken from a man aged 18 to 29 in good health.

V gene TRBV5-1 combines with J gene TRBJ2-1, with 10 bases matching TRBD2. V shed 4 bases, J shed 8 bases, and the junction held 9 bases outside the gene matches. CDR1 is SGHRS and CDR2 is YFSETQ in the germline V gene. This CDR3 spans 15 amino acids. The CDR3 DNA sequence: TGCGCCAGCAGCGTCCTAGCGGGAGTCTTAGATGAGCAGTTCTTC. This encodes CASSVLAGVLDEQFF.

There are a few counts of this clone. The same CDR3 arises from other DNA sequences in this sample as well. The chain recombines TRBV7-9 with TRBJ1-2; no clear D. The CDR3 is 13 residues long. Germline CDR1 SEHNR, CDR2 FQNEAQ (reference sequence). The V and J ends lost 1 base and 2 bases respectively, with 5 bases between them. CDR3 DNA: TGTGCCAGCAGCTTAGGAGGGAACTATGGCTACACCTTC. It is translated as CASSLGGNYGYTF.

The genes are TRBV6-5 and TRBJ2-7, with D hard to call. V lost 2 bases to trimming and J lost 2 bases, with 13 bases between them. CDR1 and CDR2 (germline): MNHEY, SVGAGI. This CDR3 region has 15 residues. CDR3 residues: CASSYDFSVPYEQYF. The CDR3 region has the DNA TGTGCCAGCAGTTACGATTTTTCGGTTCCCTACGAGCAGTACTTC.

The CDR3 DNA reads TGTGCCATCAGTGAGTCCAGCCTCCCCTACGAGCAGTACTTC. It encodes CAISESSLPYEQYF. The chain uses TRBV10-3 and TRBJ2-7, with D hard to call. The CDR3 has 14 residues. Per germline, CDR1 ENHRY and CDR2 SYGVKD. The ends were cut back, 0 bases at V and 2 bases at J, with 8 bases in the middle.

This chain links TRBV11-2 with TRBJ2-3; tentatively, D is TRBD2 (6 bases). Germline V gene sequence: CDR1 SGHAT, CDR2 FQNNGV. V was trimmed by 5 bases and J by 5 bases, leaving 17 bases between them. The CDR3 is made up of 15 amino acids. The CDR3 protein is CASSLGAGLVDTQYF. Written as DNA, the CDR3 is TGTGCCAGCAGCCTAGGAGCGGGTCTGGTAGATACGCAGTATTTT. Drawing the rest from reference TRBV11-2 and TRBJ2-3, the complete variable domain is EAGVAQSPRYKIIEKRQSVAFWCNPISGHATLYWYQQILGQGPKLLIQFQNNGVVDDSQLPKDRFSAERLKGVDSTLKIQPAKLEDSAVYLCASSLGAGLVDTQYFGPGTRLTVL.

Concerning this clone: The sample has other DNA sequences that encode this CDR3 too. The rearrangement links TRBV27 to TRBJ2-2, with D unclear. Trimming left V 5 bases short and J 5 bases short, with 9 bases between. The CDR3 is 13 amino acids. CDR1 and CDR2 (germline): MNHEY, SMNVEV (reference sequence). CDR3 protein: CASSPLGTGELFF. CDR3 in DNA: TGTGCCAGCAGTCCCTTAGGTACCGGGGAGCTGTTTTTT.

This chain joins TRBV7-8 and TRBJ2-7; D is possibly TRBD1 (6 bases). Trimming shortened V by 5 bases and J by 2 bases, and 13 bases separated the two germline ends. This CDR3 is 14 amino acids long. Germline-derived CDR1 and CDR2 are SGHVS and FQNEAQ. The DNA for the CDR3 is TGTGCCAGCAGCCCGGACAGTTTCACCTACGAGCAGTACTTC. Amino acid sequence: CASSPDSFTYEQYF.

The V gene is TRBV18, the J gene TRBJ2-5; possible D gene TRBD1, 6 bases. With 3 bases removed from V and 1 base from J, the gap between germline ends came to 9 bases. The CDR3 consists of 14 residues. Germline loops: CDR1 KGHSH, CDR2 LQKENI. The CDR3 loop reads CASSPPDSQETQYF. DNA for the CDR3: TGTGCCAGCTCACCGCCGGACAGCCAAGAGACCCAGTACTTC.

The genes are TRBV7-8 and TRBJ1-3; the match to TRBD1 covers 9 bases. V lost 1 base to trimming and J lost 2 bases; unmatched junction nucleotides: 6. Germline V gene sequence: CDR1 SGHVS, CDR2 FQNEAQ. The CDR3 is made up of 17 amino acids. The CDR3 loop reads CASSLEDRGETGNTIYF. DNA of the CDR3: TGTGCCAGCAGCTTAGAAGACAGGGGGGAGACTGGAAACACCATATATTTT.

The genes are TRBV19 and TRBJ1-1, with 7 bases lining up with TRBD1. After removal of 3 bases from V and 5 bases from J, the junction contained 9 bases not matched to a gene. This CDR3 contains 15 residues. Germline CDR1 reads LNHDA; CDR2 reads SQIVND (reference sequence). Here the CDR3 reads CASSMSRTGATEAFF. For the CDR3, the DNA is TGTGCCAGTAGTATGTCCCGTACAGGGGCAACTGAAGCTTTCTTT.

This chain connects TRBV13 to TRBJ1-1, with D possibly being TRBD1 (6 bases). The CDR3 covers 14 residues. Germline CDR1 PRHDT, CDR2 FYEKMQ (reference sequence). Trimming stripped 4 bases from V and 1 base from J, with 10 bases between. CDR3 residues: CASSWGHKNTEAFF. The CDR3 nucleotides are TGTGCCAGCAGCTGGGGACACAAGAACACTGAAGCTTTCTTT.

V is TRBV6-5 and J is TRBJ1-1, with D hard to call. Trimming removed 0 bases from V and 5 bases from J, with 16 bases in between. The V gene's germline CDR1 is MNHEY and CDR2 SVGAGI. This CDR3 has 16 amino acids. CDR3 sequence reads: CASSYSRVDPSTEAFF. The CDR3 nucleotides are TGTGCCAGCAGTTACTCGAGAGTGGACCCCTCGACTGAAGCTTTCTTT.

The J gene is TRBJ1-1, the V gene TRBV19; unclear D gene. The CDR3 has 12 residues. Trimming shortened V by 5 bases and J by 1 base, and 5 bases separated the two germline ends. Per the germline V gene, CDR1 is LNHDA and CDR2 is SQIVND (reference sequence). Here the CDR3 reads CASSQRNTEAFF. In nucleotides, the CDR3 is TGTGCCAGTAGTCAGAGGAACACTGAAGCTTTCTTT. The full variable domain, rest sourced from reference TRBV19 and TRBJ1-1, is DGGITQSPKYLFRKEGQNVTLSCEQNLNHDAMYWYRQDPGQGLRLIYYSQIVNDFQKGDIAEGYSVSREKKESFPLTVTSAQKNPTAFYLCASSQRNTEAFFGQGTRLTVV.

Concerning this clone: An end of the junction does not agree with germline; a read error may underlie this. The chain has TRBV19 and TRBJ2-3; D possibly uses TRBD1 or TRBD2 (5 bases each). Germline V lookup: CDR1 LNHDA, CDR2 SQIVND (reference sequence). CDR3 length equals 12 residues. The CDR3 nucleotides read TGTGCCAGTAGCGAAGGACTTACGCAAGGGGTATTT. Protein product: CASSEGLTQGVF.

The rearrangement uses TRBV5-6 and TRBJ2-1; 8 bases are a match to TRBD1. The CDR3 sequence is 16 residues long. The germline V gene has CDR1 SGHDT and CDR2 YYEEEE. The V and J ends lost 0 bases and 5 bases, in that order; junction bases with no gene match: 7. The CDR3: CASSLGPLDRDNEQFF. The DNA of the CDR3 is TGTGCCAGCAGCTTGGGCCCCCTGGACAGGGACAATGAGCAGTTCTTC.

The CDR3 loop reads CASSTSYGNTEAFF. The CDR3, as DNA: TGTGCCAGCAGTACCAGCTATGGGAACACTGAAGCTTTCTTT. The chain links TRBV6-5 to TRBJ1-1; D is uncertain. The CDR3 spans 14 residues. The V end lost 5 bases, the J end lost 1 base, and 11 bases lay between the germline ends. Per the germline V gene, CDR1 is MNHEY and CDR2 is SVGAGI.

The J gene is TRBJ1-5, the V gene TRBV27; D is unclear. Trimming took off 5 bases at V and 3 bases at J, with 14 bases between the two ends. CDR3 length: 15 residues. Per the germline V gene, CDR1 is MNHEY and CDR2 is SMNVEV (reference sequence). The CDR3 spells CASSPIPGYNQPQHF. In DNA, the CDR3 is TGTGCCAGCAGTCCTATTCCGGGATACAATCAGCCCCAGCATTTT.

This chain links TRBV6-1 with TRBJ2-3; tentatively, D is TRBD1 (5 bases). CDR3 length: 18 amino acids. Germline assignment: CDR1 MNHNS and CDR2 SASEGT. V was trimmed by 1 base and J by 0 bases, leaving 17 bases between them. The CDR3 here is CASSEDTAGRTSTDTQYF. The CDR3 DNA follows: TGTGCCAGCAGTGAAGATACGGCAGGGCGTACTAGCACAGATACGCAGTATTTT.

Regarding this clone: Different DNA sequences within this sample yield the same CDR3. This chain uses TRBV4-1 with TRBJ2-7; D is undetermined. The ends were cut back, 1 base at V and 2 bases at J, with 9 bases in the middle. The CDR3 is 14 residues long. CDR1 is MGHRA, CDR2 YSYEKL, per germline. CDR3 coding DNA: TGCGCCAGCAGCCAAGTTGCGTCCACCTACGAGCAGTACTTC. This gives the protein CASSQVASTYEQYF.

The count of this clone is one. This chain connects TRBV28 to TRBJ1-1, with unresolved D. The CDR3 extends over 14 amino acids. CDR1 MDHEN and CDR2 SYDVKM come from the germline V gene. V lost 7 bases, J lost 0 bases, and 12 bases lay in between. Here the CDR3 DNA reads TGTGCCAGCAATTCGCGGAACATGAACACTGAAGCTTTCTTT. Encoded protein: CASNSRNMNTEAFF.

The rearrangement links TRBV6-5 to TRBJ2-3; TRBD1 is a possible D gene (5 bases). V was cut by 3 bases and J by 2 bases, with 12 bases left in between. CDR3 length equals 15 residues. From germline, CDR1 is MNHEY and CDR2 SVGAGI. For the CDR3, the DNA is TGTGCCAGCAGTTATGCGACAGTATCCACAGATACGCAGTATTTT. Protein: CASSYATVSTDTQYF.

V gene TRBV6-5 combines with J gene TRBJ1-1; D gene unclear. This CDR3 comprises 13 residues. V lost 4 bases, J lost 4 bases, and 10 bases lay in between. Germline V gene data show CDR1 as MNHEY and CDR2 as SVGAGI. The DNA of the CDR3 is TGTGCCAGCAGTTTTCGTGAGGGCACTGAAGCTTTCTTT. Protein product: CASSFREGTEAFF.

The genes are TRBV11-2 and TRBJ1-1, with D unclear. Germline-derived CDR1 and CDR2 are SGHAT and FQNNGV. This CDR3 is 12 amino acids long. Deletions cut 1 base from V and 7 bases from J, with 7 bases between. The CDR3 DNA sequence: TGTGCCAGCAGCTTAGTAAGGGTTGAAGCTTTCTTT. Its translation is CASSLVRVEAFF.

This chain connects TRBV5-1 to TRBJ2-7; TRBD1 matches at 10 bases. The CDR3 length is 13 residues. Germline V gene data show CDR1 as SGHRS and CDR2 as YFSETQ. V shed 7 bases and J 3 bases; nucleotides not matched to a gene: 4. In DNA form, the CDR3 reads TGCGCCAGCCGGACAGGGGGAGGCTACGAGCAGTACTTC. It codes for CASRTGGGYEQYF. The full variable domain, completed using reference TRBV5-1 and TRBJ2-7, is KAGVTQTPRYLIKTRGQQVTLSCSPISGHRSVSWYQQTPGQGLQFLFEYFSETQRNKGNFPGRFSGRQFSNSRSEMNVSTLELGDSALYLCASRTGGGYEQYFGPGTRLTVT.